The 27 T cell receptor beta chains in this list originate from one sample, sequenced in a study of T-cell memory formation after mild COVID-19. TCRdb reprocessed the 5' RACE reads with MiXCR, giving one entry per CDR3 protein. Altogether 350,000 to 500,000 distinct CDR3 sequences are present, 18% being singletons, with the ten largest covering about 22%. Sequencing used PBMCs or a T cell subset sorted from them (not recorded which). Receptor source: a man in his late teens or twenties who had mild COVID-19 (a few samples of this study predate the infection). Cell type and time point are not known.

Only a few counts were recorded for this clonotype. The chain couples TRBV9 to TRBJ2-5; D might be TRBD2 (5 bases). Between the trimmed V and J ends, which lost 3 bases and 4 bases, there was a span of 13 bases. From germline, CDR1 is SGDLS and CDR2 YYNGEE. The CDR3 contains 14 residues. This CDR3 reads CASSGRRAGETQYF. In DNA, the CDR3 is TGTGCCAGCAGCGGACGGCGGGCGGGAGAGACCCAGTACTTC.

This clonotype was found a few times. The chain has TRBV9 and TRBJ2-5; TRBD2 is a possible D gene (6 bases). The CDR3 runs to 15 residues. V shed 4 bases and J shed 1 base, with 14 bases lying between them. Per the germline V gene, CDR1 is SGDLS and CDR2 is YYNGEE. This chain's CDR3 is CASSPGGAPQETQYF. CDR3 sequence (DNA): TGTGCCAGCAGCCCCGGCGGGGCTCCCCAAGAGACCCAGTACTTC.

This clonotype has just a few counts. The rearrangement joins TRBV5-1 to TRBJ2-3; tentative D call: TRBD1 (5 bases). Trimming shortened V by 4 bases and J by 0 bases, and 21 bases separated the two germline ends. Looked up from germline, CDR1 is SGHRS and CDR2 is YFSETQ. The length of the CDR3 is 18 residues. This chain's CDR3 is CASSAPGSARTSTDTQYF. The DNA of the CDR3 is TGCGCCAGCAGCGCCCCAGGGTCAGCGCGAACTAGCACAGATACGCAGTATTTT.

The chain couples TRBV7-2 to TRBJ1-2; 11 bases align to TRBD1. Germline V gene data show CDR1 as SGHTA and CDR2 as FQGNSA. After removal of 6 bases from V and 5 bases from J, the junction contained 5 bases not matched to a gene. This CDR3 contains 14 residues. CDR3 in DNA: TGTGCCAGCAGACCAGGACAGGGGGCATATGGCTACACCTTC. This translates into CASRPGQGAYGYTF.

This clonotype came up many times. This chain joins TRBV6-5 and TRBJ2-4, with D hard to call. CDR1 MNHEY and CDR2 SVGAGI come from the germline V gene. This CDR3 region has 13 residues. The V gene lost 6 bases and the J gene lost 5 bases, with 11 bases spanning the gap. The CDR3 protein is CASRSPLENIQYF. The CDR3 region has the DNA TGTGCCAGCAGGAGCCCGCTGGAAAACATTCAGTACTTC.

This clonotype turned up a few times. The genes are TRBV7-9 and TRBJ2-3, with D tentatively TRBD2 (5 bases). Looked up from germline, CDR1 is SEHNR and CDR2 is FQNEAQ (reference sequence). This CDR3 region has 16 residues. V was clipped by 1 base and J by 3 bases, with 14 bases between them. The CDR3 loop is CASSLELGPGTDTQYF. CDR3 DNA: TGTGCCAGCAGCTTAGAATTGGGTCCGGGGACAGATACGCAGTATTTT. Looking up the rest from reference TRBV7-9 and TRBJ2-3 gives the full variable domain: DTGVSQNPRHKITKRGQNVTFRCDPISEHNRLYWYRQTLGQGPEFLTYFQNEAQLEKSRLLSDRFSAERPKGSFSTLEIQRTEQGDSAMYLCASSLELGPGTDTQYFGPGTRLTVL.

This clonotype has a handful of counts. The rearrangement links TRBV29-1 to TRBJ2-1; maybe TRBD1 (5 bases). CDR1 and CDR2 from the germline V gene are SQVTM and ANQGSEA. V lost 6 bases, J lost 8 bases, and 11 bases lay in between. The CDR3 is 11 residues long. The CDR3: CSVIQGDEQFF. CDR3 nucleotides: TGCAGCGTGATCCAGGGCGATGAGCAGTTCTTC.

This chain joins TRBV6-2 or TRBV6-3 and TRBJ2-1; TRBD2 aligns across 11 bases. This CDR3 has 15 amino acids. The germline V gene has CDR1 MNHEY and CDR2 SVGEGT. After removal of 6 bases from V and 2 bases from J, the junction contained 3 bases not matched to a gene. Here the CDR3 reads CASSNSGGAYNEQFF. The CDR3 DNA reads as TGTGCCAGCAGCAATAGCGGGGGGGCCTACAATGAGCAGTTCTTC.

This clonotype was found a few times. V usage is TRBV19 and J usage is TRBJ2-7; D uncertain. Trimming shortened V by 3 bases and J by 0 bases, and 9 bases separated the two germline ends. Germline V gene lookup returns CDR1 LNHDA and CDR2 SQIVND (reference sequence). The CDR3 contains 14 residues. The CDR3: CASSMTGLSYEQYV. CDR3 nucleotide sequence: TGTGCCAGTAGTATGACCGGCCTCTCCTACGAGCAGTACGTC.

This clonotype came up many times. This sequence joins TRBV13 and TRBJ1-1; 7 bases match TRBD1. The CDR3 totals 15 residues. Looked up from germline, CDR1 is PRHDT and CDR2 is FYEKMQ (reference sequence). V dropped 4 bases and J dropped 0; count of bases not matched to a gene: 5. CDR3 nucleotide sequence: TGTGCCAGCAGCTCCTGGACAGGCATGAACACTGAAGCTTTCTTT. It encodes CASSSWTGMNTEAFF.

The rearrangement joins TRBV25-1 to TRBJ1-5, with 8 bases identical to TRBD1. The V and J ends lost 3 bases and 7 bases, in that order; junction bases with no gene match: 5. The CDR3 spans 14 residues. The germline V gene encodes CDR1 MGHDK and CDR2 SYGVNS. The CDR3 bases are TGTGCCAGCAGTGAGTGGACAGGGAGCCAGCCCCAGCATTTT. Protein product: CASSEWTGSQPQHF.

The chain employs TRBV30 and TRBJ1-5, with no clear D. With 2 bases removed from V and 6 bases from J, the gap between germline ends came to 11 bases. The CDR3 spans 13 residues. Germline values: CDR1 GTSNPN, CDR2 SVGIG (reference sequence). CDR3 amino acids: CAWSLENSQPQHF. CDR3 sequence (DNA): TGTGCCTGGAGTCTAGAGAACTCTCAGCCCCAGCATTTT.

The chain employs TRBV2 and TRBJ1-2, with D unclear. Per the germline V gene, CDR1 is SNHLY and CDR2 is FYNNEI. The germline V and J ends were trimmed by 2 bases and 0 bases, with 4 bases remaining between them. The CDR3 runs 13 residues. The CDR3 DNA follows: TGTGCCAGCAGTGAAACTACTAACTATGGCTACACCTTC. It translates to CASSETTNYGYTF.

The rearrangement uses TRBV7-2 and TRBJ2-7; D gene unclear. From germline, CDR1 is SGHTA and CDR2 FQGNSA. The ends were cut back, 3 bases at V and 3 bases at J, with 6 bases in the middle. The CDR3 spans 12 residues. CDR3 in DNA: TGTGCCAGCAGCTTGACTGGCTACGAGCAGTACGTC. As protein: CASSLTGYEQYV.

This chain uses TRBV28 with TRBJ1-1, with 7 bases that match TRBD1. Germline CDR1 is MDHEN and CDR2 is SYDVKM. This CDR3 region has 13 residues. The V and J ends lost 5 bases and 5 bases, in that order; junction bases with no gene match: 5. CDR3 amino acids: CASSPGQITEAFF. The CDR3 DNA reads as TGTGCCAGCAGTCCGGGACAGATAACTGAAGCTTTCTTT.

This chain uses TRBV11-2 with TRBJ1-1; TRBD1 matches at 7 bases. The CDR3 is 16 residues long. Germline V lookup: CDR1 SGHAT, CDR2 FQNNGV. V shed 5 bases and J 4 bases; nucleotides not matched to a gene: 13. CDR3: CASSKDRASPGTEAFF. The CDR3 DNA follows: TGTGCCAGCAGCAAAGACAGGGCATCGCCGGGCACTGAAGCTTTCTTT.

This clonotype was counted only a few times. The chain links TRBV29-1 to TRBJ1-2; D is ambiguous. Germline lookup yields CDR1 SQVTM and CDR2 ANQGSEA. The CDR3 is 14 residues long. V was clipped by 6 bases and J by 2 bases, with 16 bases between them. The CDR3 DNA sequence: TGCAGCGTGGCGGGAGACGGGGAAAACTATGGCTACACCTTC. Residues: CSVAGDGENYGYTF.

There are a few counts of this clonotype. CDR3 sequence: CASSIGLSGANVLTF. CDR3 coding DNA: TGTGCCAGTAGTATAGGCCTCTCTGGGGCCAACGTCCTGACTTTC. The chain employs TRBV19 and TRBJ2-6; D remains unclear. From germline, CDR1 is LNHDA and CDR2 SQIVND (reference sequence). V lost 1 base and J 0 bases, leaving 4 bases between the germline ends. There are 15 residues in the CDR3.

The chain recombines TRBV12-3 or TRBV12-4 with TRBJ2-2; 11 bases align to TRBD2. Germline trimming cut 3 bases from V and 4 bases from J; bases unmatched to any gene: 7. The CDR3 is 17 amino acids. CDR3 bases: TGTGCCAGCAGTTTCCGGCTAGCGGGGGGTTTCACCGGGGAGCTGTTTTTT. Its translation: CASSFRLAGGFTGELFF.

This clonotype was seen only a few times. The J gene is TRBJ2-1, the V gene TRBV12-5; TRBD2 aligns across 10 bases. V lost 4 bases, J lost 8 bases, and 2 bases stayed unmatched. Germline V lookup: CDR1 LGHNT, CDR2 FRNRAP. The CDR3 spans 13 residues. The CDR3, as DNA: TGTGCTAGTGGTTCCGGACTAGCGGATGAGCAGTTCTTC. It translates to CASGSGLADEQFF.

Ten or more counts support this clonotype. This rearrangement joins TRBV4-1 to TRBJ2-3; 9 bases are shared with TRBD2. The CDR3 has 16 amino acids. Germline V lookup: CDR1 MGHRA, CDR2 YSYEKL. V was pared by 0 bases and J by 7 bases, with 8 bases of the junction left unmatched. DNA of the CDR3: TGCGCCAGCAGCCAAGATAGAGCGGGGGGCTTTAATACGCAGTATTTT. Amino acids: CASSQDRAGGFNTQYF.

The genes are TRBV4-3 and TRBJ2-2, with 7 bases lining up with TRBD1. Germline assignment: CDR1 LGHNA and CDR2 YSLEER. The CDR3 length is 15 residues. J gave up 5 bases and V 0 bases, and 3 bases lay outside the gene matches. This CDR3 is CASSQDGTVTGELFF. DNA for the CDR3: TGCGCCAGCAGCCAAGACGGGACAGTAACCGGGGAGCTGTTTTTT.

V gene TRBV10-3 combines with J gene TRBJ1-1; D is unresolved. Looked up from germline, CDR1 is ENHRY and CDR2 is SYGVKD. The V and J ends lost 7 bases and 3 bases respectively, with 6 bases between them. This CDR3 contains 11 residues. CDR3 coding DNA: TGTGCCATCAAGGCGGACACTGAAGCTTTCTTT. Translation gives CAIKADTEAFF.

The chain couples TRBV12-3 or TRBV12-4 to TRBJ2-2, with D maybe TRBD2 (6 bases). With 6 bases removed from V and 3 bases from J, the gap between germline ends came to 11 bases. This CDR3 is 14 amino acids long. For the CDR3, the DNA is TGTGCCAGCAGACTAGCTCGGGACACCGGGGAGCTGTTTTTT. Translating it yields CASRLARDTGELFF.

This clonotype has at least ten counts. CDR3 sequence reads: CASSSHFRDRGPNEQFF. In DNA, the CDR3 is TGCGCCAGCAGCTCCCACTTTCGGGACAGGGGGCCAAATGAGCAGTTCTTC. The chain carries TRBV5-1 and TRBJ2-1, with TRBD1 matching over 12 bases. The germline gives CDR1 SGHRS, CDR2 YFSETQ. This CDR3 has 17 amino acids. Trimming cost V 3 bases and J 7 bases; bases outside gene matches: 11.

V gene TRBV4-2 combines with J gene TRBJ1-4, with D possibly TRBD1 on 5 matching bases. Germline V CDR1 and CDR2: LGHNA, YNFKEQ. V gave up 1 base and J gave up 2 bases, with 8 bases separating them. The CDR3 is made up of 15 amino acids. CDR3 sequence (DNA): TGTGCCAGCAGCCAAGTTTGGGGGACTAATGAAAAACTGTTTTTT. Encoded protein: CASSQVWGTNEKLFF.

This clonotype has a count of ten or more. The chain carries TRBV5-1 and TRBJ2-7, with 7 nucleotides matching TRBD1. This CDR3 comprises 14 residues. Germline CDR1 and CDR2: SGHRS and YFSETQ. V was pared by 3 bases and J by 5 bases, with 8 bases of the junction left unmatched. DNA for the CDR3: TGCGCCAGCAGCTGGCCCGGGACAGCCCACGAGCAGTACTTC. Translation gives CASSWPGTAHEQYF.